This T cell receptor beta chain was profiled in a study of blood T cell repertoires in COVID-19. This CDR3 region has 14 residues. The germline V gene has CDR1 SGHTA and CDR2 FQGNSA. V was clipped by 2 bases and J by 9 bases, with 16 bases between them. Sequencing was performed with immunoSEQ multiplex PCR; in TCRdb, only in-frame clones are kept and a portion is missing. The table shows some 250,000 clones, with about 85% occurring only once. Sample: peripheral blood. This sequence joins TRBV7-2 and TRBJ1-2; D is undetermined. The source of this sequence is an elderly woman with acute or convalescent COVID-19. Here the CDR3 DNA reads TGTGCCAGCAGCTTACCGGGAGGAGAAACTCGCTACACCTTC. It yields the protein CASSLPGGETRYTF.